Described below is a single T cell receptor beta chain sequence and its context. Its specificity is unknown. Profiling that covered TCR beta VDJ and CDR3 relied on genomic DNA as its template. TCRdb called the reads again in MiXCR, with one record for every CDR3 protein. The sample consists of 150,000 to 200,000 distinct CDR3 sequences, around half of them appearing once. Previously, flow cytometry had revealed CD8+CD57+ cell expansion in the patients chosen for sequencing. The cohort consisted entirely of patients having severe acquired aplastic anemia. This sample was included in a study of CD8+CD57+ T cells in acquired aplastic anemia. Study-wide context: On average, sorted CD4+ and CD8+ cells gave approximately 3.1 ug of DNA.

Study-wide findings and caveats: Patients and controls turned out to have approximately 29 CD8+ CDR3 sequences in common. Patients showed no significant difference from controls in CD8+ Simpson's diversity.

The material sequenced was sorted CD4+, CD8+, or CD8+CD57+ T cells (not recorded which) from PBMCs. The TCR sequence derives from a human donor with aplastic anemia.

The CDR3 is CAISAPGLAGIYNEQFF. For the CDR3, the DNA is TGTGCCATCAGTGCCCCGGGACTAGCGGGGATCTACAATGAGCAGTTCTTC. This sequence joins TRBV10-3 and TRBJ2-1; the match to TRBD2 covers 13 bases. This CDR3 is 17 amino acids long. Germline V gene lookup returns CDR1 ENHRY and CDR2 SYGVKD. V shed 4 bases, J shed 3 bases, and the junction held 6 bases outside the gene matches.